Sequencing of this TCR beta chain was carried out in a study of spatial heterogeneity in lung cancer. Study background: Sequencing of follow-up PBMC samples took place when they were available, at a median of about two years after resection. Study-wide results and caveats: Ubiquitous expanded tumor TCRs showed up in blood more at resection than follow-up.

Of note for this clonotype: Its antigen is not known.

A unique molecular identifier was carried by every single TCR cDNA molecule. TCRdb passed the 5' RACE reads through MiXCR, listing each CDR3 protein once. In the table there are just under 10,000 distinct CDR3 sequences, about a quarter of which are singletons. Trimming took off 2 bases at V and 5 bases at J, with 18 bases between the two ends. The length of the CDR3 is 16 residues. The germline V gene has CDR1 MNHEY and CDR2 SVGEGT. Documented time point: blood at routine non-recurrence follow-up after resection. The sequenced sample was PBMCs, obtained at follow-up. The chain links TRBV6-2 or TRBV6-3 to TRBJ2-5; no clear D. This TCR was sampled from a female donor with early-stage non-small cell lung cancer. For the CDR3, the DNA is TGTGCCAGCAGTTACGGTCCCATAGGCGGCGTGGAGACCCAGTACTTC. Its translation: CASSYGPIGGVETQYF.